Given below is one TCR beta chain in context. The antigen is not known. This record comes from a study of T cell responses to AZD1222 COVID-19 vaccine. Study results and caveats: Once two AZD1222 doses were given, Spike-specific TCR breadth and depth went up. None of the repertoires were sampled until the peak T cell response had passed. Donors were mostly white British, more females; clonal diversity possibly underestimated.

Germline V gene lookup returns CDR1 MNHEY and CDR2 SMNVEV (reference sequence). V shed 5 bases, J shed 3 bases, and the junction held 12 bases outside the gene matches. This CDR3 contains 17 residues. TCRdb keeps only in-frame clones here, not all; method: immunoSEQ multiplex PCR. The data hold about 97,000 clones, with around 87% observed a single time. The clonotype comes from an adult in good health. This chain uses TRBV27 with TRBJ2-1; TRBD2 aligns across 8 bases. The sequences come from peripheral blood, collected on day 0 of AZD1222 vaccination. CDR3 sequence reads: CASSPRLTGGIYNEQFF. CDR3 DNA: TGTGCCAGCAGTCCAAGACTTACGGGGGGGATCTACAATGAGCAGTTCTTC.